This T cell receptor beta chain was identified during a study of cytomegalovirus exposure and HLA in healthy donors. Libraries were prepared by immunoSEQ multiplex PCR; TCRdb keeps only in-frame clonotypes and omits some of them. Among 50,000 to 65,000 clones listed, about 96% were seen once. As concerns this clone: Its antigen remains unidentified.

The CDR3 length is 13 residues. The V and J ends lost 6 bases and 5 bases, in that order; junction bases with no gene match: 7. Germline V lookup: CDR1 MNHEY, CDR2 SMNVEV (reference sequence). Whole-study findings and limits: The study flagged about 150 TCR beta chains as cytomegalovirus-associated.

Among the approximately 110 subjects of the validation cohort, separate from the approximately 700-subject first cohort, were the donors. The chain is built from TRBV27 and TRBJ2-7; 7 positions match TRBD1. Input material: PBMCs. The TCR was taken from a woman in her late teens or twenties in good health and CMV-seronegative. The CDR3 nucleotides read TGTGCCAGCAGCCCCGACACAGGGGACGAGCAGTACTTC. Amino acid sequence: CASSPDTGDEQYF.